This TCR beta chain derives from a study of T-cell reconstitution after alpha-beta-depleted transplantation in children. In its sample, this clonotype was seen a few times. Unique molecular identifiers were used to barcode this TCRbeta library. TCRdb re-called the PCR reads with MiXCR, one entry per CDR3 protein. The sample yields about 610,000 distinct CDR3 sequences, under 12% seen once. The germline CDR1 and CDR2 sequences are DFQATT and SNEGSKA (reference sequence). The V end was cut by 0 bases, the J end by 6 bases, with 11 bases between. The length of the CDR3 is 13 residues. This TCR derives from a human donor who donated a stem cell graft to a child with acute myeloid leukemia. Sequencing used PBMCs from the stem cell graft donor, obtained from the stem cell graft. V gene TRBV20-1 combines with J gene TRBJ1-1, with D possibly TRBD1 on 5 matching bases. This CDR3 is CSARDGGKAEAFF. DNA of the CDR3: TGCAGTGCTAGAGACGGGGGGAAAGCTGAAGCTTTCTTT.